This TCR beta chain was obtained from a study of cytomegalovirus exposure and HLA in healthy donors. Regarding the study as a whole: The listing of roughly 160 TCR beta chains classed them as cytomegalovirus-associated. Trimming of TCR beta V- and J-genes showed a link, identified in a later analysis, to a missense DCLRE1C variant.

The PCR contained 60 Vbeta and 13 Jbeta primers. Using immunoSEQ multiplex PCR, the repertoire was profiled, and TCRdb retains in-frame clones only, with some absent. The sample holds fewer than 200,000 clones, roughly 85% seen once. For this clone: Its target is unknown.

Deletions cut 3 bases from V and 5 bases from J, with 13 bases between. Germline CDR1 ENHRY, CDR2 SYGVKD. This CDR3 spans 14 amino acids. This TCR was recovered from a woman aged 18-29 years in good health and CMV-seronegative. The sample taken for sequencing was PBMCs. The chain uses TRBV10-3 and TRBJ2-5; tentative D call: TRBD2 (5 bases). CDR3 DNA: TGTGCCATCAGTGAAGGGTGGGAGCTTGAGACCCAGTACTTC. This gives the protein CAISEGWELETQYF.